Sequencing of this T cell receptor beta chain was carried out in a study of blood T cell repertoires in COVID-19. Per the original methods: Reference gene primer amplification in the assay estimated nucleated cell counts. The data were produced by immunoSEQ multiplex PCR, yet TCRdb's version contains in-frame clones alone and is incomplete. The V and J calls and clone size are taken from that table; D and trimming were inferred from the DNA. This table has about 300,000 clones, approximately 86% appearing once. Germline CDR1 reads MNHEY; CDR2 reads SVGEGT. The V end lost 3 bases, the J end lost 6 bases, and 9 bases lay between the germline ends. The CDR3 is 13 residues long.

The chain carries TRBV6-2 or TRBV6-3 and TRBJ2-1, with D tentatively TRBD2 (5 bases). The sequencing sample was made of peripheral blood. The TCR sequence derives from a man aged 70 or older with acute or convalescent COVID-19. The CDR3 DNA is TGTGCCAGCAGTTATACTAGACTCAATGAGCAGTTCTTC. It is translated as CASSYTRLNEQFF.